This T cell receptor (beta chain) appears in the sequencing data of a study of T cells in Graves' hyperthyroidism and ophthalmopathy. PBMCs were collected from a roughly 10 ml volume of fresh peripheral blood. This clonotype has ten or more counts. Amplification targeted TCR beta CDR3 regions from RNA transcripts. The HTBI primer set was used in a first-round RT-PCR of the TCR CDR3. TCRdb called the multiplex PCR reads again in MiXCR, with one record for every CDR3 protein. The top ten clones hold about 45% of a sample with around 570,000 distinct CDR3 sequences, less than 20% of them seen once. The sequence was collected from a man between 40 and 49 years old with Graves' ophthalmopathy. Input material: blood.

The CDR3 region is CASTLEDSSNYGYTF. In DNA, the CDR3 is TGTGCCAGCACTTTGGAGGACAGTTCTAACTATGGCTACACCTTC. The chain joins TRBV12-3 or TRBV12-4 to TRBJ1-2; D may be TRBD1 (6 bases). Between the trimmed V and J ends, which lost 7 bases and 0 bases, there was a span of 15 bases. This CDR3 contains 15 residues.